The sequence of this T cell receptor beta chain was determined in a study of blood T cell repertoires in COVID-19. In the study overall: Researchers got acute and convalescent COVID-19 samples from the United States, Italy and Spain. The cDNA or gDNA used as material had been derived from T cells, B-cell-depleted T cells, or PBMCs.

Source study methods: Quantification of nucleated cells was approximated via reference gene primer amplification. Only in-frame clones appear in the TCRdb table, and some are missing; sequencing was by immunoSEQ multiplex PCR. The V and J calls and the clone size are those of that table, but D and trimming were determined from the DNA. The sample holds 100,000 to 150,000 clones, about 85% seen once. The CDR3 spans 12 residues. V shed 0 bases and J shed 3 bases, with 3 bases lying between them. Germline V gene data show CDR1 as SGHRS and CDR2 as YFSETQ. The chain recombines TRBV5-1 with TRBJ2-5; D gene uncertain. Sequencing was done on a sample of peripheral blood. The TCR comes from a man at least 80 years old with active or convalescent COVID-19. In nucleotides, the CDR3 is TGCGCCAGCAGCTTGGCGGAAGAGACCCAGTACTTC. Encoded protein: CASSLAEETQYF.